This T cell receptor beta chain was retrieved from a study of T cells expressing NK-cell markers. Looking at the study overall: Sorted CD3+CD56+NKG2C+, CD3+CD56+NKG2C- and CD3+CD56-NKG2C+ T-cell subsets were beta-chain profiled.

The CDR3 loop spans 12 amino acids. Germline CDR1 reads MNHEY; CDR2 reads SVGEGT. 5'RACE template switching with UMIs produced the TCR beta cDNA. Reanalyzing the 5' RACE reads, TCRdb keeps one entry per CDR3 protein, without DNA. The sample includes some 300,000 distinct CDR3 sequences. The chain is built from TRBV6-2 or TRBV6-3 and TRBJ2-5; TCRdb lists TRBD1, though no DNA is available to test this call. Source material: blood T cells: a sorted CD56 or NKG2C T cell subset, CD4+ or CD8+ T cells, or bulk PBMC T cells (not recorded which). The source is a man aged 18 to 29 in good health. The CDR3 protein is CASSQGRETQYF.